This TCR beta chain stems from a study of blood T cell repertoires in COVID-19. Study summary: Sites across the United States, Italy and Spain contributed samples from acute and convalescent COVID-19.

The table came from immunoSEQ multiplex PCR; TCRdb's copy has only in-frame clones and leaves some out. This table holds more than 110,000 clones, 82% found once. The CDR3 has 15 amino acids. The germline V gene has CDR1 MNHEY and CDR2 SMNVEV (reference sequence). V lost 1 base and J 0 bases, leaving 9 bases between the germline ends. This chain uses TRBV27 with TRBJ1-2; D is unresolved. The TCR sequence derives from a woman at least 80 years old with acute or convalescent COVID-19. The sample consisted of peripheral blood. Written as DNA, the CDR3 is TGTGCCAGCAGTTTATTGGCAGTGACTAACTATGGCTACACCTTC. This sequence encodes CASSLLAVTNYGYTF.